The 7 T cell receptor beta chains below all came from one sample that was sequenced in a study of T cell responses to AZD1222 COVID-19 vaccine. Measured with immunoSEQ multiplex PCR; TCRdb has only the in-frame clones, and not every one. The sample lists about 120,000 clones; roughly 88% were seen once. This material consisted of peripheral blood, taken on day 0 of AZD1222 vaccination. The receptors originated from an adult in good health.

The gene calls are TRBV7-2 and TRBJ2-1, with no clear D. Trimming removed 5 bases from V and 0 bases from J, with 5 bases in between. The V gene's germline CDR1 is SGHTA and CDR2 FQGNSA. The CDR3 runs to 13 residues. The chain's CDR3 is CASSPSSYNEQFF. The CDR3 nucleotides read TGTGCCAGCAGCCCCAGCTCCTACAATGAGCAGTTCTTC.

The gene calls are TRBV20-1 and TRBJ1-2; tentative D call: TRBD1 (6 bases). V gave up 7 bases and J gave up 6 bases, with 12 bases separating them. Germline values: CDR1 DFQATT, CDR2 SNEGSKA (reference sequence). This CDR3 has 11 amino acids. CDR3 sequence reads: CSVTGADGYTF. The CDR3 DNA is TGCAGTGTTACGGGGGCGGATGGCTACACCTTC.

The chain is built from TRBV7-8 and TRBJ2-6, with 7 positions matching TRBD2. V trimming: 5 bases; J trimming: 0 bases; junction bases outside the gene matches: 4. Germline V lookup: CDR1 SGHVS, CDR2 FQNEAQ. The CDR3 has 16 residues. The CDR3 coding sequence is TGTGCCAGCAGCCCGGGACTAACCTCTGGGGCCAACGTCCTGACTTTC. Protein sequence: CASSPGLTSGANVLTF.

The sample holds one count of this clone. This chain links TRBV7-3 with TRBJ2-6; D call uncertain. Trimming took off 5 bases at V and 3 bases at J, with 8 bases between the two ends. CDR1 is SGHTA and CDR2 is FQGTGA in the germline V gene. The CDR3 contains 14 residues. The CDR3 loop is CASSPKVGANVLTF. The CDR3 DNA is TGTGCCAGCAGCCCCAAGGTTGGGGCCAACGTCCTGACTTTC. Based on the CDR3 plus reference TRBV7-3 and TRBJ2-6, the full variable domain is GAGVSQTPSNKVTEKGKYVELRCDPISGHTALYWYRQSLGQGPEFLIYFQGTGAADDSGLPNDRFFAVRPEGSVSTLKIQRTERGDSAVYLCASSPKVGANVLTFGAGSRLTVL.

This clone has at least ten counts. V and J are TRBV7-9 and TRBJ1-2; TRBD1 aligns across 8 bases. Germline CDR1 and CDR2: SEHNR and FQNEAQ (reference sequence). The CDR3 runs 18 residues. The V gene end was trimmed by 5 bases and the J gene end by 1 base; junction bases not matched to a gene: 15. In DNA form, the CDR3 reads TGTGCCAGCAGCCCTCGTCCGGGACAGGCCTTGTTTAACTATGGCTACACCTTC. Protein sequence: CASSPRPGQALFNYGYTF.

The CDR3 DNA reads as TGTGCCAGCAGCGTAGCTACGGTTGCACGACAGGGTTTTGAAGCTTTCTTT. It encodes CASSVATVARQGFEAFF. The chain combines TRBV9 with TRBJ1-1; 7 nucleotides match TRBD1. This CDR3 spans 17 amino acids. From germline, CDR1 is SGDLS and CDR2 YYNGEE. V lost 0 bases and J lost 7; bases outside the gene matches: 15. The whole variable domain, filled in from reference TRBV9 and TRBJ1-1, reads DSGVTQTPKHLITATGQRVTLRCSPRSGDLSVYWYQQSLDQGLQFLIQYYNGEERAKGNILERFSAQQFPDLHSELNLSSLELGDSALYFCASSVATVARQGFEAFFGQGTRLTVV.

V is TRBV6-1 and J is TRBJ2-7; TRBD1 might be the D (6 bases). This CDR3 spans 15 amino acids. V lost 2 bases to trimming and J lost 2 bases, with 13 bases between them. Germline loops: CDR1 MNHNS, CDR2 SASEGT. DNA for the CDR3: TGTGCCAGCAGTGAATGGGAAACAGGGACCTACGAGCAGTACTTC. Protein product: CASSEWETGTYEQYF.